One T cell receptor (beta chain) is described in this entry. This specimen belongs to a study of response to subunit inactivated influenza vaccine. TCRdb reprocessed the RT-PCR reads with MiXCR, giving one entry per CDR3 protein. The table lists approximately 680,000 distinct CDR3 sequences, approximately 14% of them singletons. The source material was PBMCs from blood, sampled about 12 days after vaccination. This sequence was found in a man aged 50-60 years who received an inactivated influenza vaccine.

The CDR3 spells CARRTETGPTTGELFF. CDR3 nucleotide sequence: TGTGCCAGAAGGACGGAGACAGGACCGACCACCGGGGAGCTGTTTTTT. The chain employs TRBV2 and TRBJ2-2, with D perhaps TRBD1 (6 bases). The germline V gene encodes CDR1 SNHLY and CDR2 FYNNEI. Trimming took 9 bases from V and 4 from J, leaving 21 bases between them. The CDR3 covers 16 residues.